This T cell receptor (beta chain) is from a study of shared clonotypes between healthy human individuals. The authors ran the assay at deep level. DNA at 200 ng, 30,000 or so T cell genomes, went into sorted-subset replicate PCRs. Original methodology: Junction-only sequences without quality scores were provided by ImmunoSEQ, so filtering was different. Libraries were prepared by immunoSEQ multiplex PCR; TCRdb keeps only in-frame clonotypes and omits some of them. The DNA gave D and trimming, while V, J and clone size come from that table. The data contain 2 million to 2.5 million clones, roughly 92% of them singletons. Adult Caucasians living in Nashville, Tennessee made up all of the donors. As concerns this clone: The same CDR3 also results from other DNA sequences found in this sample.

The sequence derives from a young man in good health. Some clones in this sample may be carry-over from other donors' samples. The sequenced sample consisted of naive CD4+ T cells from PBMCs. The subset is: CD45RA+ positively selected.

This CDR3 reads CASSLEVNNEQFF. CDR3 coding DNA: TGCGCCAGCAGCTTGGAGGTGAACAATGAGCAGTTCTTC. The chain combines TRBV5-1 with TRBJ2-1; no definite D call. V was cut by 0 bases and J by 5 bases, with 6 bases left in between. The germline V gene has CDR1 SGHRS and CDR2 YFSETQ. The CDR3 covers 13 residues.